A selection of T cell receptor beta chains follows, all from one sample in a study of identical twins. In TCRdb, the 5' RACE reads were re-called with MiXCR into one record per CDR3 protein. The repertoire holds some 460,000 distinct CDR3 sequences, with approximately 15% as singletons. A further study also used this sample, focusing on yellow fever vaccine responses in identical twins.

Source material: CD4+ T cells sorted from blood. The receptors here all came from a woman between 18 and 30 years old in good health. Each CDR3 is given with its conserved first and last residue. D genes are given only for firm matches. Expanded clones are given a class, and other clones once, few, many or no size at all.

>TRBJ1-1|TRBD1|few|TRBV5-1
TGCGCCAGCAATGCCGGGACAGGGCGCACTGAAGCTTTCTTT
CASNAGTGRTEAFF
>TRBJ2-7|TRBD1|many|TRBV2
TGTGCCAGTGGGACAGGCTCCTACGAGCAGTACTTC
CASGTGSYEQYF
>TRBJ2-3|NA|NA|TRBV5-1
TGCGCCAGCAGCTTGGAGGTGTCGGGGAGCACAGATACGCAGTATTTT
CASSLEVSGSTDTQYF
>TRBJ2-3|NA|NA|TRBV28
TGTGCCAGCAGCTTCACTCTAGTTTCGTATTTT
CASSFTLVSYF
>TRBJ2-5|TRBD2|NA|TRBV7-2
TGTGCCAGCAGCTCACGACCCGGGGGGGAGGAGACCCAGTACTTC
CASSSRPGGEETQYF
>TRBJ2-4|NA|NA|TRBV12-3/TRBV12-4
TGTGCCAGCAGCCCGGCCAAGGGGGGAACAACAAGGAACATTCAGTACTTC
CASSPAKGGTTRNIQYF
>TRBJ2-3|NA|NA|TRBV20-1
TGCAGTGCTAGCCCCATGAGTAGGTCAGATACGCAGTATTTT
CSASPMSRSDTQYF
>TRBJ2-5|NA|many|TRBV3-1
TGTGCCAGCAGCCAAGATCCGGGGGCGCGGGAGACCCAGTACTTC
CASSQDPGARETQYF
>TRBJ2-1|NA|NA|TRBV20-1
TGCAGTGCTAGTGGGGGAGTGGCGGTGGGAAACAATGAGCAGTTCTTC
CSASGGVAVGNNEQFF
>TRBJ1-5|NA|NA|TRBV6-5
TGTGCCAGCAGTTACGGGGCAGGAGCTGCTCAGCCCCAGCATTTT
CASSYGAGAAQPQHF
>TRBJ2-6|NA|few|TRBV5-1
TGCGCCAGCACTCCCCATGGGGCTGGGGCCAACGTCCTGACTTTC
CASTPHGAGANVLTF
>TRBJ2-1|TRBD1|few|TRBV7-2
TGTGCCAGCAGCTTCCAGACAGGGGGAAATGAGCAGTTCTTC
CASSFQTGGNEQFF
>TRBJ2-4|NA|many|TRBV28
TGTGCCAGCAGTTTCAAGACTTCTCGCGGGGCCAAAAACATTCAGTACTTC
CASSFKTSRGAKNIQYF
>TRBJ2-1|TRBD2|few|TRBV10-3
TGTGCCATCAGCCTAGCGGGGGGTAGGGATGAGCAGTTCTTC
CAISLAGGRDEQFF
>TRBJ2-3|NA|NA|TRBV11-2
TGTGCCAGCAGCCCCGGTACAGGGACTGCTTCTAGCACAGATACGCAGTATTTT
CASSPGTGTASSTDTQYF
>TRBJ2-1|TRBD2|NA|TRBV27
TGTGCCAGCAGTTTAAGGCGGGAGTTTCAGAATGAGCAGTTCTTC
CASSLRREFQNEQFF
>TRBJ1-5|NA|NA|TRBV6-5
TGTGCCAGCAGTTACTCGTGGCAGGGCAATCAGCCCCAGCATTTT
CASSYSWQGNQPQHF
>TRBJ2-3|TRBD2|few|TRBV28
TGTGCCAGCAGTCCCCCGACTAGCTGGGTCTCCTCAGATACGCAGTATTTT
CASSPPTSWVSSDTQYF
>TRBJ2-1|TRBD2|NA|TRBV7-9
TGTGCCAGCAGCTCCGCCGGACTAGCCGGCTATCGGAATGAGCAGTTCTTC
CASSSAGLAGYRNEQFF
>TRBJ2-7|TRBD2|few|TRBV5-1
TGCGCCAGCAGCTTGGAGACAGTGGGGGGGGACGAGCAGTACTTC
CASSLETVGGDEQYF
>TRBJ1-5|NA|NA|TRBV18
TGTGCCAGCTCACCATGGGATAGCAATCAGCCCCAGCATTTT
CASSPWDSNQPQHF
>TRBJ2-7|NA|few|TRBV27
TGTGCCAGCAGGACAGCGGGTTACTCCTACGAGCAGTACTTC
CASRTAGYSYEQYF
>TRBJ2-7|NA|NA|TRBV15
TGTGCCACCAGCAGAGATCGGGGCAGAACCTACGAGCAGTACTTC
CATSRDRGRTYEQYF
>TRBJ1-1|NA|NA|TRBV29-1
TGCAGCGTTGAGGTCGGGGTGAACACTGAAGCTTTCTTT
CSVEVGVNTEAFF
>TRBJ1-4|NA|few|TRBV5-1
TGCGCCAGCTGCGAAGGGGCGTCTAATGAAAAACTGTTTTTT
CASCEGASNEKLFF
>TRBJ1-2|NA|many|TRBV6-6
TGTGCCAGCAGCCCTGGGAGGGGCTATGGCTACACCTTC
CASSPGRGYGYTF
>TRBJ2-3|TRBD2|NA|TRBV15
TGTGCCACCAGCAGAGAGTCGAAAGCGGGAGTGCTAGATACGCAGTATTTT
CATSRESKAGVLDTQYF
>TRBJ2-1|NA|NA|TRBV6-2/TRBV6-3
TGTGCCAGCACCTACTCTGGGGGCATAGTTTCCAATGAGCAGTTCTTC
CASTYSGGIVSNEQFF
>TRBJ1-1|NA|once|TRBV6-5
TGTGCCAGCAGTTACGTTCCGGGGTCGGTCACTGAAGCTTTCTTT
CASSYVPGSVTEAFF
>TRBJ2-7|NA|NA|TRBV6-2/TRBV6-3
TGTGCCAGCAGTTACTCGGGGGCCCGCTACGAGCAGTACTTC
CASSYSGARYEQYF
>TRBJ2-3|NA|few|TRBV4-1
TGCGCCAGCAGCCAAAGTCTTTGGGGCACAGATACGCAGTATTTT
CASSQSLWGTDTQYF
>TRBJ2-2|NA|NA|TRBV5-6
TGTGCCAGCAGCTCAGTCCCGGGGGCGGAGAACACCGGGGAGCTGTTTTTT
CASSSVPGAENTGELFF